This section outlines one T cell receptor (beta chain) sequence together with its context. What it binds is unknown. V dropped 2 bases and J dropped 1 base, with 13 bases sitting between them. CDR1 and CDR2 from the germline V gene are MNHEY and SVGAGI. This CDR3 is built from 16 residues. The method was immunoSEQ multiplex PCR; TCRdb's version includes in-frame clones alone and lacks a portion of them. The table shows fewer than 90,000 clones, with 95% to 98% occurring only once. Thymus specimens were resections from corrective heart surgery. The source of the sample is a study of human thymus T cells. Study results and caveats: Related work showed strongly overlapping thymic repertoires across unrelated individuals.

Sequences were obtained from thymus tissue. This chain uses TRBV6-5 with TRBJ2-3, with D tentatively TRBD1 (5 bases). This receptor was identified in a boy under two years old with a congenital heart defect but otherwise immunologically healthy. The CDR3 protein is CASSYQTGPRTDTQYF. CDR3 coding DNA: TGTGCCAGCAGTTACCAAACAGGACCCCGCACAGATACGCAGTATTTT.